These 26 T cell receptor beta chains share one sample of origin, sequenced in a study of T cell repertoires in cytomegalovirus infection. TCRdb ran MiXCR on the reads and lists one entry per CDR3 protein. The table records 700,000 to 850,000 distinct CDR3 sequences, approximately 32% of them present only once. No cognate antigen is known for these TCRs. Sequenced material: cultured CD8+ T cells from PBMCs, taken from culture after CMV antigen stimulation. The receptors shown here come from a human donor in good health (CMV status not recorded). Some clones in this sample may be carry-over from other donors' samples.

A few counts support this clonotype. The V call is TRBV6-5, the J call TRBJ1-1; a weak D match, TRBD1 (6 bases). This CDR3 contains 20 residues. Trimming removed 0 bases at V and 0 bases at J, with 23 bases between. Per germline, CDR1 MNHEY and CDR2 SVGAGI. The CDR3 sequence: CASSYSAYSGTLTLNTEAFF. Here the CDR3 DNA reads TGTGCCAGCAGTTACTCAGCTTACTCCGGGACACTGACCTTGAACACTGAAGCTTTCTTT.

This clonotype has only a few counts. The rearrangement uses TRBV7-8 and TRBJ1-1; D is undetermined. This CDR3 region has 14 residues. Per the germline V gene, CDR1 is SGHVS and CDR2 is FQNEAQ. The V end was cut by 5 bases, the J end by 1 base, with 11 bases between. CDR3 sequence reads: CASSPTQSNTEAFF. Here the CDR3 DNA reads TGTGCCAGCAGCCCGACTCAGTCGAACACTGAAGCTTTCTTT.

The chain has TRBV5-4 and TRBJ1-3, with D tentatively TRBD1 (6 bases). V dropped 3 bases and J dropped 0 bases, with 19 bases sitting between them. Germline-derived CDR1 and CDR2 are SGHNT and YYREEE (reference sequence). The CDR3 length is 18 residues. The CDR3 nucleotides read TGTGCCAGCAGCTCGAAACGGACAGTAGCTAACTCTGGAAACACCATATATTTT. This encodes CASSSKRTVANSGNTIYF.

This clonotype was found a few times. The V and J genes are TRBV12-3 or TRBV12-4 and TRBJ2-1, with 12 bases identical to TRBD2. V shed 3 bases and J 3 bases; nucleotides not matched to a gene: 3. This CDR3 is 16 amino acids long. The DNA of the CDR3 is TGTGCCAGCAGTTTCCAACTAGCGGGGGGCTACAATGAGCAGTTCTTC. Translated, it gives CASSFQLAGGYNEQFF.

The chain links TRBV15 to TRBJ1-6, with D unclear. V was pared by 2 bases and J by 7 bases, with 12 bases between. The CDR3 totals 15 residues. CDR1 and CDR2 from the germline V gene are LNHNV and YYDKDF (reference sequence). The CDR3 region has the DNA TGTGCCACCAGCAGATCGAAGGGTTGGAATTCACCCCTCCACTTT. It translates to CATSRSKGWNSPLHF.

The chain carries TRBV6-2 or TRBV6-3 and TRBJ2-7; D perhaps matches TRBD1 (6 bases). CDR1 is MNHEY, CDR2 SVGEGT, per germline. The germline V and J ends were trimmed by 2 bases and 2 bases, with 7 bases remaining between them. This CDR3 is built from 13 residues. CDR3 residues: CASSYNRAYEQYV. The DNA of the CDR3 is TGTGCCAGCAGTTACAACAGGGCCTACGAGCAGTACGTC.

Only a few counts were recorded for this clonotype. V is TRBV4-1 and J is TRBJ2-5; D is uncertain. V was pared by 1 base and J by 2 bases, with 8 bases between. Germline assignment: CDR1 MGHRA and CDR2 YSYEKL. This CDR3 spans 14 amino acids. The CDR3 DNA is TGCGCCAGCAGCCAAGTTTCGGATCAAGAGACCCAGTACTTC. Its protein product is CASSQVSDQETQYF.

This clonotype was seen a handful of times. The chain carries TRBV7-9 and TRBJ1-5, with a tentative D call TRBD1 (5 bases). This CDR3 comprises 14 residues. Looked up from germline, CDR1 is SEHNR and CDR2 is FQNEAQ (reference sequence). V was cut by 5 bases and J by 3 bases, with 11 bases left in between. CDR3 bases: TGTGCCAGCAGCCCCGGGGCCACCAATCAGCCCCAGCATTTT. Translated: CASSPGATNQPQHF. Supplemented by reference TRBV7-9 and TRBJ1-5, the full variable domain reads DTGVSQNPRHKITKRGQNVTFRCDPISEHNRLYWYRQTLGQGPEFLTYFQNEAQLEKSRLLSDRFSAERPKGSFSTLEIQRTEQGDSAMYLCASSPGATNQPQHFGDGTRLSIL.

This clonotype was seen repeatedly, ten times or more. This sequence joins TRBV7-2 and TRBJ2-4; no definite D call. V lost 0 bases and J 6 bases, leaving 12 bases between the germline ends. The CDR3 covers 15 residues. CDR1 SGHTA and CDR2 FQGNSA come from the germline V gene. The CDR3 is CASSLAFQAVNIQYF. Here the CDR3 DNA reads TGTGCCAGCAGCTTAGCTTTCCAGGCTGTAAACATTCAGTACTTC.

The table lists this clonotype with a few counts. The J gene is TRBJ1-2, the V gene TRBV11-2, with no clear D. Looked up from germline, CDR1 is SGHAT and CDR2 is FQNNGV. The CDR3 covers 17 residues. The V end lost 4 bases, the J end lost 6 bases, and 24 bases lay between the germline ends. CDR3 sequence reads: CASSYGLRANPKDGYTF. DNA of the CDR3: TGTGCCAGCAGCTATGGCCTCCGGGCCAACCCAAAGGATGGCTACACCTTC.

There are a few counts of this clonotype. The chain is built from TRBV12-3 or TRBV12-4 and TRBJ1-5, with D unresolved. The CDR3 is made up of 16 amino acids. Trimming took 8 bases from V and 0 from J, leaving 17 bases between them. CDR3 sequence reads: CASAPAPYYSNQPQHF. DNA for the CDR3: TGTGCCAGCGCGCCGGCGCCGTACTATAGCAATCAGCCCCAGCATTTT.

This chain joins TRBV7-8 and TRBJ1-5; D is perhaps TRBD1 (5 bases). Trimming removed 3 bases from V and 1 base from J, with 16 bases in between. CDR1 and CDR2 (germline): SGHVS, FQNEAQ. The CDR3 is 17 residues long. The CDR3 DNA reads TGTGCCAGCAGCTTCTCTGGGGGGGACCTCAGCAATCAGCCCCAGCATTTT. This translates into CASSFSGGDLSNQPQHF.

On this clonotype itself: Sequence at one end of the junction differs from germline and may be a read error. The CDR3 loop is CASSYSVDSHSSYVYTF. DNA for the CDR3: TGTGCCAGCAGTTACTCCGTCGACAGCCACTCAAGCTATGTCTACACCTTC. The chain couples TRBV6-5 to TRBJ1-2, with D perhaps matching TRBD1 (5 bases). CDR3 length: 17 amino acids. CDR1 and CDR2 from the germline V gene are MNHEY and SVGAGI.

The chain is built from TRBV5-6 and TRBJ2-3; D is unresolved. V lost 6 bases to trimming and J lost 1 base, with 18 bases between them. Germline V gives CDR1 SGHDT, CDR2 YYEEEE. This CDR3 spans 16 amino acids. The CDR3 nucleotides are TGTGCCAGCATCCCTCGGAACATCGAAGGCACAGATACGCAGTATTTT. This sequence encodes CASIPRNIEGTDTQYF. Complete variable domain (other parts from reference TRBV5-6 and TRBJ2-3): DAGVTQSPTHLIKTRGQQVTLRCSPKSGHDTVSWYQQALGQGPQFIFQYYEEEERQRGNFPDRFSGHQFPNYSSELNVNALLLGDSALYLCASIPRNIEGTDTQYFGPGTRLTVL.

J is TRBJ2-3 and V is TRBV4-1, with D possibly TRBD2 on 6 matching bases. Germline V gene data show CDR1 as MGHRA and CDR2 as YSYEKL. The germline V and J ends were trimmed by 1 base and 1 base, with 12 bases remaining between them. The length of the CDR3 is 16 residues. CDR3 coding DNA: TGCGCCAGCAGCCAAGGAGAGGGGAGGCGCACAGATACGCAGTATTTT. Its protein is CASSQGEGRRTDTQYF.

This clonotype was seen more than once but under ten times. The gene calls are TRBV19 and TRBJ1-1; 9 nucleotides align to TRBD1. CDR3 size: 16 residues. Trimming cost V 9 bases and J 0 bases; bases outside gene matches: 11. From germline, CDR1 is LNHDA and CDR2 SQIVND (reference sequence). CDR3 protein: CASLPIGQGLNTEAFF. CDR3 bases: TGTGCCAGCCTGCCAATCGGACAGGGGTTGAACACTGAAGCTTTCTTT.

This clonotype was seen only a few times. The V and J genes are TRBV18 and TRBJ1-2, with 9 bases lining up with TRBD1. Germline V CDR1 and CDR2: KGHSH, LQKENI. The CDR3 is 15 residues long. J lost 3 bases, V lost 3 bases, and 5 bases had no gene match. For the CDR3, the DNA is TGTGCCAGCTCACCCGGGGACAGGGAGGACTATGGCTACACCTTC. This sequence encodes CASSPGDREDYGYTF. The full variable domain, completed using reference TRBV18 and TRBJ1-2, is NAGVMQNPRHLVRRRGQEARLRCSPMKGHSHVYWYRQLPEEGLKFMVYLQKENIIDESGMPKERFSAEFPKEGPSILRIQQVVRGDSAAYFCASSPGDREDYGYTFGSGTRLTVV.

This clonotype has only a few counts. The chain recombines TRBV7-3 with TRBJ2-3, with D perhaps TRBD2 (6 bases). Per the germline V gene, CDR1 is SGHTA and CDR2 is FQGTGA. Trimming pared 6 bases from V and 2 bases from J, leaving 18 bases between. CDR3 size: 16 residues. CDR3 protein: CASRSRRTTSTDTQYF. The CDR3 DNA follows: TGTGCCAGCAGATCACGTCGGACTACATCCACAGATACGCAGTATTTT.

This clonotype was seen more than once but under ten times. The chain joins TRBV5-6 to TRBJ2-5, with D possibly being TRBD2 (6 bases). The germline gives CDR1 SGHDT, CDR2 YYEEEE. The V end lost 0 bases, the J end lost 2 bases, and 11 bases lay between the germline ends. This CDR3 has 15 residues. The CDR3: CASSLGFGGQETQYF. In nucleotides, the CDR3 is TGTGCCAGCAGCTTGGGGTTCGGGGGTCAAGAGACCCAGTACTTC.

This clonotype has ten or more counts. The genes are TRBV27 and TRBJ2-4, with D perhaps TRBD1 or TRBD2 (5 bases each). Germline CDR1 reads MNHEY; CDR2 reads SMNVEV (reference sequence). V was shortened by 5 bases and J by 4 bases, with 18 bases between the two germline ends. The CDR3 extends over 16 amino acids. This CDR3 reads CASSPLGRGAKNIQYF. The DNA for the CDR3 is TGTGCCAGCAGTCCCCTGGGGCGAGGGGCTAAAAACATTCAGTACTTC.

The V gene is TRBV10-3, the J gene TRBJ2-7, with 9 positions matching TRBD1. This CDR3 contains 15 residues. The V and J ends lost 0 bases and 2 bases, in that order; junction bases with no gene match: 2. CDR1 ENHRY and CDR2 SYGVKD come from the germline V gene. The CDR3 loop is CAISESDRGAYEQYV. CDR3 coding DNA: TGTGCCATCAGTGAGTCCGACAGGGGGGCCTACGAGCAGTACGTC.

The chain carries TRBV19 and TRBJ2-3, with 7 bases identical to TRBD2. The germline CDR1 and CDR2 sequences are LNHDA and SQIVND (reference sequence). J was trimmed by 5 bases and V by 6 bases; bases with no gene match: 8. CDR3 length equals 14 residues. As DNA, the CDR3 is TGTGCCAGTAGCCCCCGGCCGGGGGGAGATACGCAGTATTTT. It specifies CASSPRPGGDTQYF.

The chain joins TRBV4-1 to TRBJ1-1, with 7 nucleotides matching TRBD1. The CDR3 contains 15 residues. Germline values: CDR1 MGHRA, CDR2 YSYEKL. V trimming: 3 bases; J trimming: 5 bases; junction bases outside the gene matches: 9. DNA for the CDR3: TGCGCCAGCAGCCACCACCTCACAGGGGAGACTGAAGCTTTCTTT. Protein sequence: CASSHHLTGETEAFF.

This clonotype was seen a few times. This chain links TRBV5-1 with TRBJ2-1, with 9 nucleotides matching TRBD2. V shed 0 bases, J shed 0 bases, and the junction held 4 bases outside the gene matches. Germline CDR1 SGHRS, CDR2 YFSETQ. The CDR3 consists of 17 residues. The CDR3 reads CASSLAASGASYNEQFF. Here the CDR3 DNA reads TGCGCCAGCAGCTTGGCGGCTAGCGGGGCCTCCTACAATGAGCAGTTCTTC.

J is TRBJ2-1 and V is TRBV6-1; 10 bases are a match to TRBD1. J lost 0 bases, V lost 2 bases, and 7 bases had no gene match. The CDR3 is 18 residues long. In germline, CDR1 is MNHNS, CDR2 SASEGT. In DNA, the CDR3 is TGTGCCAGCAGTGAACCGCCCTGGACAGGGGGCTCCTACAATGAGCAGTTCTTC. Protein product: CASSEPPWTGGSYNEQFF.

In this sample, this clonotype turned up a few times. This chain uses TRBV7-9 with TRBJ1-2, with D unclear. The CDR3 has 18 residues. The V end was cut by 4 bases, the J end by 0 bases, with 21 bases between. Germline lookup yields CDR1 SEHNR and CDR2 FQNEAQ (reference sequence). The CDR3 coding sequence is TGTGCCAGCAGCTCCACGGGTGACCACAACCCATCTAACTATGGCTACACCTTC. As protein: CASSSTGDHNPSNYGYTF.